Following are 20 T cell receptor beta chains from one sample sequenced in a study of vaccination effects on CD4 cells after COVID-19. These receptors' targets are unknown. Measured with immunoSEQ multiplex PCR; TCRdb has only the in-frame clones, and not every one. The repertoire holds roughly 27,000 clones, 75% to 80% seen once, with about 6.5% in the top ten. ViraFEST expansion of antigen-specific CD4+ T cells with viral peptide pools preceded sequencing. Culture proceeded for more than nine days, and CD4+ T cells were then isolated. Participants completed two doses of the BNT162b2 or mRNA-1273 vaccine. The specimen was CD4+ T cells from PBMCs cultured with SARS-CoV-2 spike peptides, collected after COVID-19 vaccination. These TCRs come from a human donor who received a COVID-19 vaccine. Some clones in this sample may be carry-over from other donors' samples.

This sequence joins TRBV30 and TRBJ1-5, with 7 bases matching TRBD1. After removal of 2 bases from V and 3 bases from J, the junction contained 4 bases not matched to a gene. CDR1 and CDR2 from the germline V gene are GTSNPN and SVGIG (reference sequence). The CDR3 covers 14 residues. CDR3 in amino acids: CAWSTGTVNQPQHF. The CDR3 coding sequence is TGTGCCTGGAGTACCGGGACAGTCAATCAGCCCCAGCATTTT.

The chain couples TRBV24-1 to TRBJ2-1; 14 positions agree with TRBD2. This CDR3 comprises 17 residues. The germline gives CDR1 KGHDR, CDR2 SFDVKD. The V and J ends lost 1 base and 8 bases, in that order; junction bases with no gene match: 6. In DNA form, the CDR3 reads TGTGCCACCAGTGATTTTTGGACTAGCGGGGGGTTGGATGAGCAGTTCTTC. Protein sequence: CATSDFWTSGGLDEQFF.

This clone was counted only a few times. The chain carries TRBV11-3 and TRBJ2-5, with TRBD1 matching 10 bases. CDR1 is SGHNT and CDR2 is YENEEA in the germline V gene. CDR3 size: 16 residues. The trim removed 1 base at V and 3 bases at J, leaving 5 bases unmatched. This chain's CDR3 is CASSLAYGTGEETQYF. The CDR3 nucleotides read TGTGCCAGCAGCTTAGCCTACGGGACAGGGGAAGAGACCCAGTACTTC. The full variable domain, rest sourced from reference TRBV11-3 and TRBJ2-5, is EAGVVQSPRYKIIEKKQPVAFWCNPISGHNTLYWYLQNLGQGPELLIRYENEEAVDDSQLPKDRFSAERLKGVDSTLKIQPAELGDSAVYLCASSLAYGTGEETQYFGPGTRLLVL.

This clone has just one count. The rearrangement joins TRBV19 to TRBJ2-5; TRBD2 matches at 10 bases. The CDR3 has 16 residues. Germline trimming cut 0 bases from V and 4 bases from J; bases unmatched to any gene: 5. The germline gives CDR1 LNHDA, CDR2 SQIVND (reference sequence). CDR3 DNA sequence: TGTGCCAGTAGTATAGAAGAGCGGGGGGGCTCAGAGACCCAGTACTTC. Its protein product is CASSIEERGGSETQYF. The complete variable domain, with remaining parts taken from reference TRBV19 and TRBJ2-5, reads DGGITQSPKYLFRKEGQNVTLSCEQNLNHDAMYWYRQDPGQGLRLIYYSQIVNDFQKGDIAEGYSVSREKKESFPLTVTSAQKNPTAFYLCASSIEERGGSETQYFGPGTRLLVL.

CDR3 loop: CASSPRTGGQETQYF. The CDR3 DNA sequence: TGTGCCAGCTCACCACGGACAGGGGGTCAAGAGACCCAGTACTTC. The V and J genes are TRBV18 and TRBJ2-5, with 10 bases fitting TRBD1. Per the germline V gene, CDR1 is KGHSH and CDR2 is LQKENI. V lost 1 base and J lost 2; bases outside the gene matches: 1. CDR3 size: 15 residues.

The CDR3 is CASSLLGGDADTQYF. CDR3 nucleotide sequence: TGTGCCAGCTCACTTCTGGGGGGCGATGCAGATACGCAGTATTTT. This chain joins TRBV18 and TRBJ2-3; either TRBD1 or TRBD2 may fit D (6 bases each). Germline lookup yields CDR1 KGHSH and CDR2 LQKENI. V lost 4 bases to trimming and J lost 4 bases, with 15 bases between them. The CDR3 is 15 amino acids. Full variable domain (remainder filled in from reference TRBV18 and TRBJ2-3): NAGVMQNPRHLVRRRGQEARLRCSPMKGHSHVYWYRQLPEEGLKFMVYLQKENIIDESGMPKERFSAEFPKEGPSILRIQQVVRGDSAAYFCASSLLGGDADTQYFGPGTRLTVL.

The CDR3 protein is CASSLQGSYNEQFF. As DNA, the CDR3 is TGCGCCAGCAGCTTGCAGGGGTCCTACAATGAGCAGTTCTTC. The rearrangement links TRBV5-1 to TRBJ2-1, with D perhaps matching TRBD1 (6 bases). The CDR3 sequence is 14 residues long. Germline CDR1 SGHRS, CDR2 YFSETQ. Trimming removed 1 base at V and 1 base at J, with 6 bases between.

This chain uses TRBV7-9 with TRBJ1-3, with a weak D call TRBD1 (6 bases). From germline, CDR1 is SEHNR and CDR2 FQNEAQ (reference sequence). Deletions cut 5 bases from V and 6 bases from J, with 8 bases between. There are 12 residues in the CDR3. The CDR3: CASSRDINTIYF. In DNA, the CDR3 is TGTGCCAGCAGCCGGGACATAAACACCATATATTTT.

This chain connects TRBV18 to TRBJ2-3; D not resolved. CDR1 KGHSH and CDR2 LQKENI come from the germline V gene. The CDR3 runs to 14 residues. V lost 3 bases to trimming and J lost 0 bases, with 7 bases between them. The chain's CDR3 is CASSPSTSTDTQYF. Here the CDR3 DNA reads TGTGCCAGCTCACCCAGCACTAGCACAGATACGCAGTATTTT. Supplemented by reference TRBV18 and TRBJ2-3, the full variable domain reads NAGVMQNPRHLVRRRGQEARLRCSPMKGHSHVYWYRQLPEEGLKFMVYLQKENIIDESGMPKERFSAEFPKEGPSILRIQQVVRGDSAAYFCASSPSTSTDTQYFGPGTRLTVL.

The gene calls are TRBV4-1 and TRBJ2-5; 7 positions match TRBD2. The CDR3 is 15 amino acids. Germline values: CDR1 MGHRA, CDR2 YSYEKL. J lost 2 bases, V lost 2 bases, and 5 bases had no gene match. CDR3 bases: TGCGCCAGCAGCCAATTCTCTAGCGGACAAGAGACCCAGTACTTC. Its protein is CASSQFSSGQETQYF.

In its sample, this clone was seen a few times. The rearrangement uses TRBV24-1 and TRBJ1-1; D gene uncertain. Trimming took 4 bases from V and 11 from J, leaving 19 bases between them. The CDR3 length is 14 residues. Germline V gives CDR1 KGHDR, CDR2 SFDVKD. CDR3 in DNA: TGTGCCACCAGTGACCCACGCGGGCCGGCGTATGCTTTCTTT. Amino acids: CATSDPRGPAYAFF.

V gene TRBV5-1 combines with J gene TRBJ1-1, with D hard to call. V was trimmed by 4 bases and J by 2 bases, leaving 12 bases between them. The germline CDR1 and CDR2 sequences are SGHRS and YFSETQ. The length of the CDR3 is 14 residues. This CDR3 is CASSQTEINTEAFF. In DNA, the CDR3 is TGCGCCAGCAGCCAGACCGAAATTAACACTGAAGCTTTCTTT. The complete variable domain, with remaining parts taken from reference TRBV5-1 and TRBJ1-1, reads KAGVTQTPRYLIKTRGQQVTLSCSPISGHRSVSWYQQTPGQGLQFLFEYFSETQRNKGNFPGRFSGRQFSNSRSEMNVSTLELGDSALYLCASSQTEINTEAFFGQGTRLTVV.

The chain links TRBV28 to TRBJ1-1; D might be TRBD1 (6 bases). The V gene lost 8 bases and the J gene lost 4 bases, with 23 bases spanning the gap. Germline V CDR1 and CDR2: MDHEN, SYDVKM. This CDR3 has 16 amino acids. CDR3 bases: TGTGCCAGCCTAACCCCCGGGGGGGGCGTATTCACTGAAGCTTTCTTT. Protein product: CASLTPGGGVFTEAFF.

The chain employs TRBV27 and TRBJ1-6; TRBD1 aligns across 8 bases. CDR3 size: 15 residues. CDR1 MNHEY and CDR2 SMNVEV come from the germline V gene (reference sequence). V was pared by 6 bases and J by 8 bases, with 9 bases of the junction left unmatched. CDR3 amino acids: CASRRPTGDDSPLHF. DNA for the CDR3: TGTGCCAGCAGGAGGCCGACAGGGGACGATTCACCCCTCCACTTT.

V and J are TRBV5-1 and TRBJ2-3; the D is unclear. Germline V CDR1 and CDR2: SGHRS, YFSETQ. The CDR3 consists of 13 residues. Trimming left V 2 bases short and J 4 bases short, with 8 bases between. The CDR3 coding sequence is TGCGCCAGCAGCTTTACAACATCAGATACGCAGTATTTT. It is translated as CASSFTTSDTQYF.

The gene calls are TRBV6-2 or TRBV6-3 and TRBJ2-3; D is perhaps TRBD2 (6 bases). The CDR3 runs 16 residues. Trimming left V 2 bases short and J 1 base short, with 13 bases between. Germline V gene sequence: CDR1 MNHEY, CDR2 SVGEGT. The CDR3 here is CASSYPSGGGTDTQYF. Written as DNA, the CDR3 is TGTGCCAGCAGTTACCCTTCGGGCGGGGGCACAGATACGCAGTATTTT.

Written as DNA, the CDR3 is TGTGCCAGCAGCTCCCGGAGTTCCTCCTACAATGAGCAGTTCTTC. Protein: CASSSRSSSYNEQFF. The rearrangement links TRBV9 to TRBJ2-1; the D is unclear. Trimming took 4 bases from V and 0 from J, leaving 11 bases between them. The CDR3 sequence is 15 residues long. Germline V CDR1 and CDR2: SGDLS, YYNGEE.

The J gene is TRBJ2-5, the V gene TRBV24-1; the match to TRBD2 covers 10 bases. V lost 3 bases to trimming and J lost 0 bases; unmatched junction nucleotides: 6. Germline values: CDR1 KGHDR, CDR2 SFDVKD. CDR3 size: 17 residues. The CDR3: CATSDPGAGGNQETQYF. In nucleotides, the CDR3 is TGTGCCACCAGTGATCCTGGAGCGGGGGGGAACCAAGAGACCCAGTACTTC.

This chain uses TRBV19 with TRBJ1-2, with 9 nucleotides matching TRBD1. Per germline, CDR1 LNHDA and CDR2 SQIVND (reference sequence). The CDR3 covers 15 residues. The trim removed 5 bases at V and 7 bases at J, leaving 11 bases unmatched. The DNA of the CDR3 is TGTGCCAGTAGTGGTCCGGGACAGGGAGACCGTGGCTACACCTTC. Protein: CASSGPGQGDRGYTF.

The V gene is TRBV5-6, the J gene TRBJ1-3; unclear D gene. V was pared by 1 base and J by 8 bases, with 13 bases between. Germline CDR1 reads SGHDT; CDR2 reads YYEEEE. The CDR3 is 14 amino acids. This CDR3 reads CASSLRGSQYTIYF. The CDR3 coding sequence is TGTGCCAGCAGCTTGCGAGGGAGCCAGTACACCATATATTTT.